The 11 T cell receptor beta chains below come from one sample, sequenced in a study of blood T cell repertoires in COVID-19. Repertoires were generated with immunoSEQ multiplex PCR, while TCRdb's copy carries only in-frame clones and drops some. The sample gives about 250,000 clones, 75% to 90% of which show up once; approximately 0.84% is in the top ten. Sequenced sample: peripheral blood. The receptors originated from a man aged 25-45 years with acute or convalescent COVID-19.

The chain has TRBV7-3 and TRBJ1-6; tentative D call: TRBD1 (6 bases). Between the trimmed V and J ends, which lost 4 bases and 4 bases, there was a span of 8 bases. This CDR3 has 14 amino acids. CDR1 SGHTA and CDR2 FQGTGA come from the germline V gene. In DNA, the CDR3 is TGTGCCAGCAGCTCAGGACAGTATAATTCACCCCTCCACTTT. Encoded protein: CASSSGQYNSPLHF. The whole variable domain, remainder taken from reference TRBV7-3 and TRBJ1-6, is GAGVSQTPSNKVTEKGKYVELRCDPISGHTALYWYRQSLGQGPEFLIYFQGTGAADDSGLPNDRFFAVRPEGSVSTLKIQRTERGDSAVYLCASSSGQYNSPLHFGNGTRLTVT.

J is TRBJ1-2 and V is TRBV6-5; D is uncertain. The CDR3 is 15 amino acids. Germline CDR1 MNHEY, CDR2 SVGAGI. Trimming stripped 2 bases from V and 4 bases from J, with 14 bases between. The CDR3 DNA is TGTGCCAGCAGTTACCGTCCGCTCGGTAGCTATGGCTACACCTTC. Translated: CASSYRPLGSYGYTF.

V gene TRBV18 combines with J gene TRBJ2-7; 9 bases fit TRBD1. Trimming cost V 0 bases and J 5 bases; bases outside gene matches: 11. The length of the CDR3 is 17 residues. Germline values: CDR1 KGHSH, CDR2 LQKENI. CDR3 amino acids: CASSPPVQGAFIDEQYF. In DNA, the CDR3 is TGTGCCAGCTCACCACCGGTACAGGGGGCTTTCATCGACGAGCAGTACTTC.

The J gene is TRBJ2-2, the V gene TRBV7-3; D unclear. Deletions cut 5 bases from V and 6 bases from J, with 10 bases between. The CDR3 length is 13 residues. Per germline, CDR1 SGHTA and CDR2 FQGTGA. The CDR3 DNA reads TGTGCCAGCAGCCCCGGAGTATCCGGGGAGCTGTTTTTT. This sequence encodes CASSPGVSGELFF.

V is TRBV9 and J is TRBJ1-3; 7 bases line up with TRBD1. This CDR3 has 15 amino acids. V lost 4 bases to trimming and J lost 0 bases; unmatched junction nucleotides: 4. From germline, CDR1 is SGDLS and CDR2 YYNGEE. CDR3 in amino acids: CASSTGDSSGNTIYF. CDR3 DNA sequence: TGTGCCAGCAGCACGGGGGACAGCTCTGGAAACACCATATATTTT.

The J gene is TRBJ2-7, the V gene TRBV24-1; 8 nucleotides agree with TRBD1. The ends lost 5 bases at V and 6 bases at J; junction bases unmatched: 5. The CDR3 contains 13 residues. CDR1 and CDR2 (germline): KGHDR, SFDVKD. The CDR3 nucleotides are TGTGCCACCAGTGGCCTGACAGGGGCCGAGCAGTACTTC. It encodes CATSGLTGAEQYF.

This chain joins TRBV13 and TRBJ2-1; possible D gene TRBD2, 5 bases. The CDR3 has 13 amino acids. V was clipped by 0 bases and J by 9 bases, with 9 bases between them. CDR1 is PRHDT and CDR2 is FYEKMQ in the germline V gene (reference sequence). CDR3 in amino acids: CASSLGLGVEQFF. The CDR3 nucleotides are TGTGCCAGCAGCTTAGGTCTCGGGGTTGAGCAGTTCTTC.

The gene calls are TRBV4-2 and TRBJ2-1; tentatively, D is TRBD2 (7 bases). The V and J ends lost 7 bases and 8 bases respectively, with 21 bases between them. CDR3 length equals 15 residues. Germline V gives CDR1 LGHNA, CDR2 YNFKEQ. CDR3 sequence reads: CASTAGGGAWDEQFF. The CDR3 DNA is TGTGCCAGCACCGCAGGAGGGGGGGCCTGGGATGAGCAGTTCTTC.

V usage is TRBV9 and J usage is TRBJ2-7, with D perhaps matching TRBD1 (5 bases). V dropped 0 bases and J dropped 0 bases, with 16 bases sitting between them. The length of the CDR3 is 17 residues. Germline CDR1 SGDLS, CDR2 YYNGEE. Here the CDR3 DNA reads TGTGCCAGCAGCGTAGGATATGACGGACAAAGCTCCTACGAGCAGTACTTC. Its translation: CASSVGYDGQSSYEQYF. Full variable domain (remainder filled in from reference TRBV9 and TRBJ2-7): DSGVTQTPKHLITATGQRVTLRCSPRSGDLSVYWYQQSLDQGLQFLIQYYNGEERAKGNILERFSAQQFPDLHSELNLSSLELGDSALYFCASSVGYDGQSSYEQYFGPGTRLTVT.

The chain carries TRBV9 and TRBJ2-3; TRBD2 matches 11 bases. V shed 2 bases and J 5 bases; nucleotides not matched to a gene: 4. Germline CDR1 is SGDLS and CDR2 is YYNGEE. The CDR3 has 15 amino acids. The CDR3 spells CASSVSGTSGDTQYF. The CDR3, as DNA: TGTGCCAGCAGCGTTTCCGGGACTAGCGGAGATACGCAGTATTTT.

The genes are TRBV27 and TRBJ2-7; TRBD2 is a possible D gene (6 bases). The CDR3 length is 17 residues. Germline V gene lookup returns CDR1 MNHEY and CDR2 SMNVEV (reference sequence). Between the trimmed V and J ends, which lost 5 bases and 2 bases, there was a span of 22 bases. The CDR3 nucleotides read TGTGCCAGCAGTCAGATTCCTCGTGGGGGGAGGACCTACGAGCAGTACTTC. Translated, it gives CASSQIPRGGRTYEQYF.